A single sample is the source of the 9 T cell receptor beta chains below, sequenced in a study of T-cell memory formation after mild COVID-19. TCRdb independently ran MiXCR on the 5' RACE reads; one entry per CDR3 protein. The sample includes some 290,000 distinct CDR3 sequences, 15% to 20% of them seen just once. Input material: PBMCs or a T cell subset sorted from them (not recorded which). Receptors were obtained from a young man who had mild COVID-19 (a few samples of this study predate the infection). Cell type and time point are not known.

A few counts support this clonotype. This chain links TRBV7-2 with TRBJ2-1, with TRBD2 matching over 12 bases. The junction had 14 bases not matched to a gene; V was cut back by 6 bases and J by 8 bases. The CDR3 runs 17 residues. Per the germline V gene, CDR1 is SGHTA and CDR2 is FQGNSA. In DNA form, the CDR3 reads TGTGCCAGCAGGCGACTAGCGGGGGCCGCGGCGTACGATGAGCAGTTCTTC. Its protein is CASRRLAGAAAYDEQFF.

This clonotype was recorded a few times. The chain carries TRBV7-2 and TRBJ2-2, with a tentative D call TRBD1 (6 bases). This CDR3 contains 13 residues. Trimming left V 6 bases short and J 5 bases short, with 10 bases between. Per germline, CDR1 SGHTA and CDR2 FQGNSA. The CDR3 reads CASRPQGTGELFF. Written as DNA, the CDR3 is TGTGCCAGCAGACCACAGGGTACCGGGGAGCTGTTTTTT. The full variable domain, completed using reference TRBV7-2 and TRBJ2-2, is GAGVSQSPSNKVTEKGKDVELRCDPISGHTALYWYRQSLGQGLEFLIYFQGNSAPDKSGLPSDRFSAERTGGSVSTLTIQRTQQEDSAVYLCASRPQGTGELFFGEGSRLTVL.

This clonotype came up a few times. V and J are TRBV3-2 and TRBJ1-1. TRBV3-2 is marked as a pseudogene. This CDR3 has 14 residues. As DNA, the CDR3 is TGTGCCAGCAGCTCCTACCACCAGACGTCTGAAGCTTTCTTT. Its translation is CASSSYHQTSEAFF.

The CDR3 sequence is CASSHGHTYEQYF. The CDR3 coding sequence is TGTGCCAGCAGTCATGGACATACCTACGAGCAGTACTTC. The chain is built from TRBV6-2 or TRBV6-3 and TRBJ2-7; possibly TRBD1 for D (5 bases). The V end was cut by 5 bases, the J end by 2 bases, with 10 bases between. Germline values: CDR1 MNHEY, CDR2 SVGEGT. The CDR3 extends over 13 amino acids.

In this sample, this clonotype turned up a few times. The V call is TRBV2, the J call TRBJ1-5, with no clear D. Germline V gene lookup returns CDR1 SNHLY and CDR2 FYNNEI. Between the trimmed V and J ends, which lost 7 bases and 3 bases, there was a span of 13 bases. The CDR3 contains 14 residues. The CDR3 region is CASKGRTTNQPQHF. CDR3 bases: TGTGCCAGCAAGGGCCGGACCACCAATCAGCCCCAGCATTTT.

This clonotype was counted a single time. The chain joins TRBV5-6 to TRBJ1-2, with a tentative D call TRBD1 (5 bases). V lost 4 bases, J lost 5 bases, and 12 bases lay in between. CDR1 is SGHDT and CDR2 is YYEEEE in the germline V gene. The CDR3 is 13 residues long. The CDR3: CASSPPTAYGYTF. In nucleotides, the CDR3 is TGTGCCAGCAGCCCGCCGACAGCGTATGGCTACACCTTC.

The chain joins TRBV6-5 to TRBJ1-1; D not resolved. V was trimmed by 4 bases and J by 0 bases, leaving 9 bases between them. Germline-derived CDR1 and CDR2 are MNHEY and SVGAGI. There are 14 residues in the CDR3. The CDR3, as DNA: TGTGCCAGCAGTTTAGGATGGATGAACACTGAAGCTTTCTTT. As protein: CASSLGWMNTEAFF.

This clonotype has at least ten counts. The rearrangement uses TRBV2 and TRBJ1-1; D gene ambiguous. The CDR3 is 12 residues long. The V end was cut by 5 bases, the J end by 5 bases, with 9 bases between. Per germline, CDR1 SNHLY and CDR2 FYNNEI. Here the CDR3 reads CASSYMGTEAFF. CDR3 coding DNA: TGTGCCAGCAGTTACATGGGTACTGAAGCTTTCTTT.

The genes are TRBV18 and TRBJ1-5; a possible D gene is TRBD1 (5 bases). CDR1 is KGHSH, CDR2 LQKENI, per germline. The V end was cut by 3 bases, the J end by 2 bases, with 14 bases between. This CDR3 spans 16 amino acids. CDR3 bases: TGTGCCAGCTCACCCGGGCAGGGCAACCGCAATCAGCCCCAGCATTTT. Translation gives CASSPGQGNRNQPQHF. The full variable domain, with the rest looked up from reference TRBV18 and TRBJ1-5, is NAGVMQNPRHLVRRRGQEARLRCSPMKGHSHVYWYRQLPEEGLKFMVYLQKENIIDESGMPKERFSAEFPKEGPSILRIQQVVRGDSAAYFCASSPGQGNRNQPQHFGDGTRLSIL.